The entry below describes one TCR beta chain. What it binds is not known. The data belong to a study of blood T cells in healthy people across ages. Overall study findings and caveats: PBMCs left unsorted prevented a conclusive naive versus antigen-experienced comparison. Diversity estimated from one million T cells was considered an underestimate.

Using a J-beta primer mix together with a sample-barcoded 5' primer, a second PCR was run for roughly 6 to 12 cycles. Sequencing recovered at least 3 million CDR3-containing paired-end reads from each sample. TCRdb reprocessed the 5' RACE reads with MiXCR, giving one entry per CDR3 protein. The sample has over 1,300,000 distinct CDR3 sequences, 59% seen once. The germline gives CDR1 MNHEY, CDR2 SVGAGI. V lost 6 bases, J lost 8 bases, and 7 bases stayed unmatched. The CDR3 has 13 amino acids. This chain uses TRBV6-5 with TRBJ1-2; 9 nucleotides align to TRBD1. The receptor was isolated from a man aged 18-30 years in good health. The sequenced material came from blood. The DNA for the CDR3 is TGTGCCAGCAGGCCACAGGGGGCGAAGGGCTACACCTTC. Residues: CASRPQGAKGYTF.